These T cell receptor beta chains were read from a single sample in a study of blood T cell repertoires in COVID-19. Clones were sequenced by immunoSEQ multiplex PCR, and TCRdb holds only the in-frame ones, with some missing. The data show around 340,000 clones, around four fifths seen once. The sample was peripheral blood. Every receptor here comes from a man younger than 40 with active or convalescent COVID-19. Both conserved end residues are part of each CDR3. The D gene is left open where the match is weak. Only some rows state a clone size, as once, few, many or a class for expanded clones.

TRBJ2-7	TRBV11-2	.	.	CASSLAPSNYEQYF	TGTGCCAGCAGCTTAGCTCCTAGCAACTACGAGCAGTACTTC
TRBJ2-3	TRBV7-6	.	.	CASSPPAGSDTQYF	TGTGCCAGCAGCCCCCCGGCGGGATCAGATACGCAGTATTTT
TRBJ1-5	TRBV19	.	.	CASRTKTGPGPQHF	TGTGCCAGTAGAACTAAGACAGGCCCGGGGCCCCAGCATTTT
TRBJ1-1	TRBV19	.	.	CASTDQPGANTEAFF	TGTGCCAGTACCGACCAGCCAGGGGCGAACACTGAAGCTTTCTTT
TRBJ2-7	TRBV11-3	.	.	CASSFRGDFSEQYF	TGTGCCAGCAGCTTCAGGGGGGATTTCAGCGAGCAGTACTTC
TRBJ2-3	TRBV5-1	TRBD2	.	CASSLWTSGRAGGTDTQYF	TGCGCCAGCAGCCTATGGACTAGCGGGAGGGCCGGGGGCACAGATACGCAGTATTTT
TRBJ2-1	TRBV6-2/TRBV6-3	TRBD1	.	CASSYPIYRTGKQFF	TGTGCCAGCAGTTACCCAATTTACCGGACAGGGAAGCAGTTCTTC
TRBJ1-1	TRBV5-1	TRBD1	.	CASSLGDRAMMNTEAFF	TGCGCCAGCAGCTTGGGTGACAGGGCGATGATGAACACTGAAGCTTTCTTT
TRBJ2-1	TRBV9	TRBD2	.	CASSVGTSGRFPLDEQFF	TGTGCCAGCAGCGTCGGGACTAGCGGGAGGTTCCCTCTAGATGAGCAGTTCTTC
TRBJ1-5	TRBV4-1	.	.	CASSHQTRNQPQHF	TGCGCCAGCAGCCACCAAACGAGAAATCAGCCCCAGCATTTT
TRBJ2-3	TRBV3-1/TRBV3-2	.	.	CASSQDLGVGTDTQYF	TGTGCCAGCAGCCAAGATCTGGGAGTGGGAACAGATACGCAGTATTTT
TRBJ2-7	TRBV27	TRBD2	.	CASWTSDYEQYF	TGTGCCAGCTGGACTAGCGACTACGAGCAGTACTTC
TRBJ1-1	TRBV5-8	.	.	CASSLGQAIFEAFF	TGTGCCAGCAGCTTGGGGCAGGCGATCTTTGAAGCTTTCTTT
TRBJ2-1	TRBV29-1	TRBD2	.	CSVETSDYNEQFF	TGCAGCGTTGAGACTAGCGATTACAATGAGCAGTTCTTC
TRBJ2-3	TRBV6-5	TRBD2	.	CASSFMAGGGTDTQYF	TGTGCCAGCAGTTTTATGGCGGGGGGTGGGACAGATACGCAGTATTTT
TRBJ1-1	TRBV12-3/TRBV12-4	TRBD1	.	CASSWTGGTEAFF	TGTGCCAGCAGCTGGACAGGGGGGACTGAAGCTTTCTTT
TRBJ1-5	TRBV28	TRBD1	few	CASRTGDQPQHF	TGTGCCAGCAGGACAGGGGATCAGCCCCAGCATTTT
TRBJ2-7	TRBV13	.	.	CASSLGGQIYEQYF	TGTGCCAGCAGCTTAGGAGGACAGATCTACGAGCAGTACTTC
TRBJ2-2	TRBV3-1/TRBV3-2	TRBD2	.	CASSQRGLGSGSTGELFF	TGTGCCAGCAGCCAAAGGGGCCTAGGTAGCGGGTCGACCGGGGAGCTGTTTTTT
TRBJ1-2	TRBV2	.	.	CAAKGHTYGYTF	TGTGCCGCGAAGGGACATACCTATGGCTACACCTTC
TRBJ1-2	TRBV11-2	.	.	CASSLYPLGYGYTF	TGTGCCAGCAGCTTATACCCCCTCGGCTATGGCTACACCTTC
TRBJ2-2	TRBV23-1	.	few	CASSLRLNRNTGELFF	TGCGCCAGCAGTCTCCGCTTAAACAGGAACACCGGGGAGCTGTTTTTT
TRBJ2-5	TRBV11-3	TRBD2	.	CASSRRGEGETQYF	TGTGCCAGCAGCCGACGGGGGGAAGGAGAGACCCAGTACTTC
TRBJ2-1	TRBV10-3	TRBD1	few	CAISSGTGLDNEQFF	TGTGCCATCAGTTCCGGGACAGGCCTTGACAATGAGCAGTTCTTC
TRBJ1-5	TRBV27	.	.	CASSLVRDRPQHF	TGTGCCAGCAGTTTAGTCAGGGATAGGCCCCAGCATTTT
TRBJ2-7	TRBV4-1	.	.	CASSQAAGDYEQYF	TGCGCCAGCAGCCAAGCAGCAGGGGACTACGAGCAGTACTTC
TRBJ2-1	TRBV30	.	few	CAWQAGTAYNEQFF	TGTGCCTGGCAGGCCGGGACTGCCTACAATGAGCAGTTCTTC
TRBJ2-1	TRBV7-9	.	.	CASSPTDFYNNEQFF	TGTGCCAGCAGCCCGACGGACTTTTATAACAATGAGCAGTTCTTC
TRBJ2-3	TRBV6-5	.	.	CASSYSPGSGTDTQYF	TGTGCCAGCAGTTACTCGCCGGGGTCGGGCACAGATACGCAGTATTTT
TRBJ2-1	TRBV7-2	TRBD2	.	CASSPGLAVDEQFF	TGTGCCAGCAGCCCCGGACTAGCAGTCGATGAGCAGTTCTTC
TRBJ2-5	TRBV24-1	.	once	CATSELKTGLQETQYF	TGTGCCACCAGTGAACTAAAAACAGGGCTCCAAGAGACCCAGTACTTC
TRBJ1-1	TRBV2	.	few	CASRASRENTEAFF	TGTGCCAGCAGAGCAAGCAGGGAGAACACTGAAGCTTTCTTT
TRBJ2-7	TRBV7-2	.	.	CASSTSGNPSSYEQYF	TGTGCCAGCAGCACAAGCGGCAACCCAAGCTCCTACGAGCAGTACTTC
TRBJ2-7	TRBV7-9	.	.	CASSSQGASYEQYF	TGTGCCAGCAGCTCCCAAGGGGCCTCCTACGAGCAGTACTTC
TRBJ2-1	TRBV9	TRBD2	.	CASSARLAGGIVDEQFF	TGTGCCAGCAGCGCCCGACTAGCGGGAGGGATTGTTGATGAGCAGTTCTTC
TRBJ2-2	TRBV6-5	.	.	CASSTLAGLTGELFF	TGTGCCAGCAGTACACTCGCAGGTTTAACCGGGGAGCTGTTTTTT
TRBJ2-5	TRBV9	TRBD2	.	CASSVGGSGEATQYF	TGTGCCAGCAGCGTAGGAGGGAGCGGGGAAGCGACCCAGTACTTC
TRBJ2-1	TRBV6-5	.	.	CASSYSHRSSYNEQFF	TGTGCCAGCAGTTACTCGCACCGGAGCTCCTACAATGAGCAGTTCTTC
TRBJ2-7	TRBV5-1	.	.	CASSVTGINYEQYF	TGCGCCAGCAGCGTCACAGGGATTAACTACGAGCAGTACTTC
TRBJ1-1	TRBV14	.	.	CASSHLVSTEAFF	TGTGCCAGCAGCCACCTGGTGAGCACTGAAGCTTTCTTT
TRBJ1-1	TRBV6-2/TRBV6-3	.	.	CASSYLDRNTEAFF	TGTGCCAGCAGTTACTTGGACAGGAACACTGAAGCTTTCTTT
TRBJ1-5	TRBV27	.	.	CASSLLGAAYNQPQHF	TGTGCCAGCTCTCTTCTGGGGGCAGCCTACAATCAGCCCCAGCATTTT
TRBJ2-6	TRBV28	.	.	CASSFHSGANVLTF	TGTGCCAGCAGTTTTCACTCTGGGGCCAACGTCCTGACTTTC
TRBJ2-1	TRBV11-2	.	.	CASSGRTPLEQFF	TGTGCCAGCAGCGGTAGGACTCCCCTTGAGCAGTTCTTC
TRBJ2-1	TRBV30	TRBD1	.	CAWRGQGTSSSYNEQFF	TGTGCCTGGAGGGGACAGGGGACCTCAAGCTCCTACAATGAGCAGTTCTTC
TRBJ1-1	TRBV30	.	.	CASLRTAGNTEAFF	TGTGCCTCCTTGCGGACAGCCGGGAACACTGAAGCTTTCTTT
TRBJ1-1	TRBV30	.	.	CAWAPQVEAFF	TGTGCCTGGGCCCCTCAGGTTGAAGCTTTCTTT
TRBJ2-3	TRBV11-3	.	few	CASSLAVDTQYF	TGTGCCAGCAGCTTAGCCGTGGATACGCAGTATTTT
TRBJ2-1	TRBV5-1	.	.	CASSLDRSSSYNEQFF	TGCGCCAGCAGCTTGGACCGCTCGAGCTCCTACAATGAGCAGTTCTTC
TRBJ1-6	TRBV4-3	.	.	CASSQEWTDYQSSYNSPLHF	TGCGCCAGCAGCCAAGAGTGGACAGACTATCAAAGCTCCTATAATTCACCCCTCCACTTT
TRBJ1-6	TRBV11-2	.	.	CASSLKVGNSPLHF	TGTGCCAGCAGCTTAAAGGTCGGGAATTCACCCCTCCACTTT
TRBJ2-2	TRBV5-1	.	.	CASSLGGATGRRRVELFF	TGCGCCAGCAGCTTGGGAGGGGCGACAGGGAGACGGAGGGTCGAGCTGTTTTTT
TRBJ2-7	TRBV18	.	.	CASSPRRDPYEQYF	TGTGCCAGCTCACCCAGGCGGGATCCCTACGAGCAGTACTTC
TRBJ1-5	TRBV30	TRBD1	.	CAWSGGDRGQGNQPQHF	TGTGCCTGGAGTGGAGGAGACAGGGGGCAGGGCAATCAGCCCCAGCATTTT